The T cell receptor beta chain under discussion was sequenced for a study of T cells in Graves' hyperthyroidism and ophthalmopathy. Study details: Staff took peripheral blood when the initial diagnosis was made, before any treatment began.

Study findings and constraints: Blood held most thyroid clonotypes expanded above 0.001 frequency. Ophthalmopathy and stable hyperthyroidism were separated by a 13 V-J model.

No progression to ophthalmopathy during 18 months of follow-up defined stable disease. Trimming left V 1 base short and J 2 bases short, with 12 bases between. In germline, CDR1 is MNHNS, CDR2 SASEGT. This CDR3 has 16 amino acids. The TCR beta CDR3 regions underwent amplification using RNA transcripts as the source. In the first-round RT-PCR of the TCR CDR3, the HTBI primer set was used. TCRdb re-called the multiplex PCR reads through MiXCR, storing one row per CDR3 protein. Among under 700,000 distinct CDR3 sequences listed, 15% to 20% were seen once. A note on this clonotype: Its antigen is still unknown.

The receptor was derived from a woman under 30 with Graves' hyperthyroidism. The chain employs TRBV6-1 and TRBJ1-5; the D gene is possibly TRBD1 (6 bases). The sequencing input was blood. CDR3 nucleotide sequence: TGTGCCAGCAGTGAAGTGGGGGCCGGGGGCAATCAGCCCCAGCATTTT. Amino acids: CASSEVGAGGNQPQHF.